These T cell receptor beta chains were read from a single sample in a study of blood T cell repertoires in COVID-19. Sequencing used immunoSEQ multiplex PCR; TCRdb keeps in-frame clones, though not all of them. The data hold approximately 250,000 clones, with 65% to 90% observed a single time. Sequenced material: peripheral blood. All receptors derive from a woman aged 45-65 years with acute or convalescent COVID-19. CDR3s include the opening cysteine and the closing phenylalanine or tryptophan. Fields, in order: J gene, D gene, clone size, V gene, CDR3 protein, CDR3 DNA. D genes are given only for firm matches. Clone size, where shown, is once, few, many, or a class for clones that have expanded.

TRBJ2-7,TRBD1,few,TRBV7-3,CASSPGTGISEQYF,TGTGCCAGCAGTCCCGGGACAGGGATATCCGAGCAGTACTTC
TRBJ2-5,TRBD2,.,TRBV19,CASSIGASGYQETQYF,TGTGCCAGTAGTATCGGCGCTAGCGGCTACCAAGAGACCCAGTACTTC
TRBJ2-1,TRBD2,few,TRBV12-3/TRBV12-4,CASRLAGANEQFF,TGTGCCAGCAGACTCGCGGGAGCCAATGAGCAGTTCTTC
TRBJ2-3,TRBD2,.,TRBV7-8,CASSLESGGSTDTQYF,TGTGCCAGCAGCTTAGAGTCGGGAGGGAGCACAGATACGCAGTATTTT
TRBJ1-5,.,.,TRBV2,CASRPIRGFFRQPQHF,TGTGCCAGCAGACCCATTCGGGGGTTTTTTCGGCAGCCCCAGCATTTT
TRBJ1-3,TRBD1,.,TRBV10-3,CAIGQGSGNTIYF,TGTGCCATCGGACAGGGCTCTGGAAACACCATATATTTT
TRBJ1-1,.,few,TRBV7-9,CASSVSVTYTEAFF,TGTGCCAGCAGCGTTTCAGTGACATACACTGAAGCTTTCTTT
TRBJ1-3,TRBD1,few,TRBV10-3,CAISKNTGTGVVSGNTIYF,TGTGCCATCAGCAAAAACACCGGGACAGGGGTAGTCTCTGGAAACACCATATATTTT
TRBJ1-3,TRBD1,once,TRBV6-1,CASSSGQGTGNTIYF,TGTGCCAGCAGTTCGGGACAGGGGACCGGAAACACCATATATTTT
TRBJ2-7,TRBD1,.,TRBV18,CASSYRGLGEQYF,TGTGCCAGCTCTTACAGGGGGCTGGGAGAGCAGTACTTC
TRBJ1-2,.,few,TRBV2,CASSEQGYGYTF,TGTGCCAGCAGTGAGCAGGGCTATGGCTACACCTTC
TRBJ1-5,TRBD1,.,TRBV10-3,CASGTADSNQPQHF,TGTGCCAGCGGGACAGCCGATAGCAATCAGCCCCAGCATTTT
TRBJ2-5,.,.,TRBV19,CASSMSTLPQETQYF,TGTGCCAGTAGTATGAGTACGCTACCCCAAGAGACCCAGTACTTC
TRBJ1-3,.,.,TRBV6-5,CASKTGFSGNTIYF,TGTGCCAGCAAAACAGGGTTCTCTGGAAACACCATATATTTT
TRBJ2-5,TRBD2,.,TRBV28,CASSPVASGGAGETQYF,TGTGCCAGCAGCCCCGTGGCTAGCGGGGGGGCAGGGGAGACCCAGTACTTC
TRBJ2-5,.,.,TRBV5-4,CASSLVGRGGETQYF,TGTGCCAGCAGCTTGGTTGGCAGGGGCGGGGAGACCCAGTACTTC
TRBJ2-5,.,.,TRBV11-3,CASSLDRGHAGTQYF,TGTGCCAGCAGCTTAGATCGAGGGCACGCTGGGACCCAGTACTTC
TRBJ2-5,TRBD2,.,TRBV28,CASSLTSGLAGVSETQYF,TGTGCCAGCAGTTTAACCTCTGGACTAGCGGGAGTGTCAGAGACCCAGTACTTC
TRBJ1-5,TRBD1,.,TRBV9,CASSERQGALGNQPQHF,TGTGCCAGCAGCGAGAGACAGGGGGCGCTGGGCAATCAGCCCCAGCATTTT
TRBJ2-3,TRBD1,.,TRBV28,CASSSPDRVFTDTQYF,TGTGCCAGCAGTTCCCCCGACAGGGTTTTTACAGATACGCAGTATTTT
TRBJ1-3,.,.,TRBV5-4,CASSLGGGAGNTIYF,TGTGCCAGCAGCTTGGGGGGAGGGGCTGGAAACACCATATATTTT
TRBJ1-4,TRBD1,.,TRBV18,CASSLTGAEKLFF,TGTGCCAGCTCACTGACAGGGGCTGAAAAACTGTTTTTT
TRBJ1-2,.,.,TRBV20-1,CSASGGKNGYTF,TGCAGTGCTAGTGGCGGGAAGAATGGCTACACCTTC
TRBJ2-4,TRBD2,.,TRBV20-1,CSASSRVAAGGPLAKNIQYF,TGCAGTGCTAGTTCCAGGGTAGCAGCGGGAGGGCCTCTAGCCAAAAACATTCAGTACTTC